Below, 28 T cell receptor beta chains from the same sample are listed, as sequenced in a study of blood T cell repertoires in COVID-19 (dated by TCRdb to between 2020 and 2021). Library creation used the immunoSEQ multiplex PCR assay. The table comes from immuneACCESS by way of TCRdb, which keeps in-frame sequences with V and J called. Part of the clones is missing from these tables; in studies checked, under half for an unresolved V gene and the rest for unknown reasons. The sample contains 44,000 or so clones, approximately 84% of them found a single time. The top ten clonotypes cover about 4.2% of the sample. The sequencing sample was made of peripheral blood. These receptors all stem from a man aged 50 to 59 with active COVID-19.

The sample holds one count of this clone. J is TRBJ1-1 and V is TRBV27; D perhaps matches TRBD1 (5 bases). CDR1 is MNHEY, CDR2 SMNVEV, per germline (reference sequence). The CDR3 is made up of 13 amino acids. Trimming shortened V by 6 bases and J by 8 bases, and 16 bases separated the two germline ends. CDR3: CASRPRGSVEAFF. CDR3 nucleotides: TGTGCCAGCAGGCCACGGGGGAGTGTAGAAGCTTTCTTT.

The rearrangement joins TRBV29-1 to TRBJ1-5; the D gene is possibly TRBD1 (5 bases). The V gene's germline CDR1 is SQVTM and CDR2 ANQGSEA. This CDR3 has 12 amino acids. Deletions cut 4 bases from V and 3 bases from J, with 7 bases between. The CDR3 reads CSVAGINQPQHF. CDR3 nucleotide sequence: TGCAGCGTTGCAGGGATCAATCAGCCCCAGCATTTT.

The V call is TRBV3-1 (or the pseudogene TRBV3-2), the J call TRBJ2-2, with 8 nucleotides matching TRBD1. V shed 4 bases and J 3 bases; nucleotides not matched to a gene: 4. CDR1 and CDR2 (germline): LGHDT, YNNKEL (reference sequence). The CDR3 runs 15 residues. The CDR3 spells CASSPRRGHTGELFF. The CDR3 region has the DNA TGTGCCAGCAGCCCCCGCAGGGGGCACACCGGGGAGCTGTTTTTT.

The rearrangement uses TRBV5-4 and TRBJ1-2; D is perhaps TRBD1 (5 bases). This CDR3 has 13 residues. The V gene lost 4 bases and the J gene lost 2 bases, with 9 bases spanning the gap. The germline V gene encodes CDR1 SGHNT and CDR2 YYREEE (reference sequence). The CDR3 spells CASSPDKNYGYTF. The CDR3 nucleotides are TGTGCCAGCAGCCCGGACAAGAACTATGGCTACACCTTC.

This chain joins TRBV7-9 and TRBJ1-5, with 10 bases matching TRBD1. With 2 bases clipped from V and 6 bases from J, the junction kept 4 bases outside the gene matches. Germline-derived CDR1 and CDR2 are SEHNR and FQNEAQ (reference sequence). This CDR3 contains 15 residues. CDR3 nucleotide sequence: TGTGCCAGCAGCTTAAGCGGGACAGGGGTTCAGCCCCAGCATTTT. It encodes CASSLSGTGVQPQHF.

The chain employs TRBV2 and TRBJ2-5, with 7 bases aligning to TRBD1. CDR1 SNHLY and CDR2 FYNNEI come from the germline V gene. V dropped 7 bases and J dropped 2; count of bases not matched to a gene: 10. The CDR3 is 15 residues long. This CDR3 is CASKWAGGFQETQYF. The CDR3 DNA is TGTGCCAGCAAGTGGGCAGGGGGTTTTCAAGAGACCCAGTACTTC.

The V and J genes are TRBV5-1 and TRBJ2-3; TRBD1 matches at 11 bases. CDR3 size: 16 residues. The ends lost 0 bases at V and 4 bases at J; junction bases unmatched: 4. Germline CDR1 is SGHRS and CDR2 is YFSETQ. The CDR3 loop is CASSLAGQGVPDTQYF. Written as DNA, the CDR3 is TGCGCCAGCAGCTTGGCGGGACAGGGGGTTCCAGATACGCAGTATTTT.

This chain connects TRBV27 to TRBJ2-7, with D possibly TRBD1 on 5 matching bases. This CDR3 spans 14 amino acids. The germline CDR1 and CDR2 sequences are MNHEY and SMNVEV (reference sequence). V was cut by 3 bases and J by 4 bases, with 13 bases left in between. CDR3 in DNA: TGTGCCAGCAGTTTCGGGCAGGGTGGGTACGAGCAGTACTTC. Translating it yields CASSFGQGGYEQYF.

This chain links TRBV6-2 or TRBV6-3 with TRBJ2-2, with 11 bases that match TRBD2. The CDR3 has 16 residues. The V gene's germline CDR1 is MNHEY and CDR2 SVGEGT. J lost 4 bases, V lost 4 bases, and 5 bases had no gene match. The CDR3 region has the DNA TGTGCCAGCAGTTCCCTAGCGGGGGGTTTCACCGGGGAGCTGTTTTTT. Its protein is CASSSLAGGFTGELFF.

The J gene is TRBJ2-3, the V gene TRBV5-1; D remains ambiguous. Germline loops: CDR1 SGHRS, CDR2 YFSETQ. This CDR3 spans 13 amino acids. V lost 5 bases, J lost 0 bases, and 7 bases lay in between. The CDR3 DNA reads TGCGCCAGCAGTCCAACTAGCACAGATACGCAGTATTTT. This gives the protein CASSPTSTDTQYF.

V and J are TRBV6-5 and TRBJ2-3; D might be TRBD1 (6 bases). V lost 0 bases to trimming and J lost 4 bases, with 14 bases between them. Germline values: CDR1 MNHEY, CDR2 SVGAGI. There are 16 residues in the CDR3. The DNA of the CDR3 is TGTGCCAGCAGTTACTCGGGCAGGGGTCTCGCAGATACGCAGTATTTT. Protein: CASSYSGRGLADTQYF.

The chain uses TRBV5-4 and TRBJ2-5; 9 bases line up with TRBD2. J gave up 1 base and V 4 bases, and 2 bases lay outside the gene matches. CDR3 length: 14 amino acids. Germline CDR1 is SGHNT and CDR2 is YYREEE (reference sequence). CDR3: CASSPGLAQETQYF. Here the CDR3 DNA reads TGTGCCAGCAGCCCGGGACTAGCCCAAGAGACCCAGTACTTC.

In this sample, this clone turned up once. The chain links TRBV5-1 to TRBJ2-7; perhaps TRBD1 as D (6 bases). The CDR3 sequence is 16 residues long. CDR1 and CDR2 (germline): SGHRS, YFSETQ. Between the trimmed V and J ends, which lost 1 base and 0 bases, there was a span of 14 bases. CDR3 residues: CASSLRGQSSSYEQYF. The CDR3 nucleotides are TGCGCCAGCAGCTTGAGAGGACAGTCGAGCTCCTACGAGCAGTACTTC.

The chain uses TRBV7-8 and TRBJ1-3; the D gene is possibly TRBD1 (6 bases). V lost 1 base and J 0 bases, leaving 10 bases between the germline ends. The germline V gene has CDR1 SGHVS and CDR2 FQNEAQ. The CDR3 contains 16 residues. The CDR3 reads CASSLGQAVSGNTIYF. CDR3 nucleotides: TGTGCCAGCAGCTTAGGACAGGCCGTCTCTGGAAACACCATATATTTT.

The gene calls are TRBV5-1 and TRBJ2-3; D gene ambiguous. Per the germline V gene, CDR1 is SGHRS and CDR2 is YFSETQ. The CDR3 is 16 amino acids. Trimming left V 3 bases short and J 7 bases short, with 21 bases between. The CDR3 protein is CASSSRGNRQGNTQYF. In nucleotides, the CDR3 is TGCGCCAGCAGCTCTCGAGGCAACCGCCAAGGTAATACGCAGTATTTT.

The genes are TRBV11-2 and TRBJ1-5, with unresolved D. CDR1 and CDR2 (germline): SGHAT, FQNNGV. V shed 2 bases and J shed 6 bases, with 8 bases lying between them. The CDR3 is 13 residues long. CDR3 protein: CASSLSEGQPQHF. The CDR3 nucleotides are TGTGCCAGCAGCTTATCAGAGGGTCAGCCCCAGCATTTT.

The J gene is TRBJ2-5, the V gene TRBV6-6; a possible D gene is TRBD2 (6 bases). CDR3 length: 15 amino acids. The germline V gene has CDR1 MNHNY and CDR2 SVGAGI (reference sequence). V lost 2 bases to trimming and J lost 1 base, with 11 bases between them. The CDR3 here is CASSYLLRGQETQYF. DNA for the CDR3: TGTGCCAGCAGTTACCTTCTGCGGGGCCAAGAGACCCAGTACTTC.

The rearrangement joins TRBV7-9 to TRBJ1-3; D gene ambiguous. Trimming removed 5 bases from V and 0 bases from J, with 11 bases in between. Germline CDR1 is SEHNR and CDR2 is FQNEAQ (reference sequence). The CDR3 is made up of 15 amino acids. Here the CDR3 reads CASSMLEASGNTIYF. Here the CDR3 DNA reads TGTGCCAGCAGCATGTTGGAGGCCTCTGGAAACACCATATATTTT.

A few counts support this clone. This sequence joins TRBV4-1 and TRBJ1-5; the D gene is possibly TRBD1 (6 bases). V was shortened by 2 bases and J by 6 bases, with 14 bases between the two germline ends. Per the germline V gene, CDR1 is MGHRA and CDR2 is YSYEKL. The CDR3 covers 15 residues. The CDR3 sequence: CASSQMGGPGQPQHF. For the CDR3, the DNA is TGCGCCAGCAGCCAAATGGGGGGGCCTGGTCAGCCCCAGCATTTT.

This clone was observed once. This chain links TRBV29-1 with TRBJ1-2, with TRBD1 identical over 8 bases. Unmatched junction bases numbered 5, after V lost 7 bases and J lost 4 bases. CDR3 length: 12 residues. Germline V gene lookup returns CDR1 SQVTM and CDR2 ANQGSEA. The DNA of the CDR3 is TGCAGCGCTCCGGGGACAGGCTATGGCTACACCTTC. Translating it yields CSAPGTGYGYTF.

This clone was observed a handful of times. The chain combines TRBV6-4 with TRBJ1-2; 8 bases line up with TRBD1. This CDR3 comprises 13 residues. Germline CDR1 is MRHNA and CDR2 is SNTAGT. Trimming removed 2 bases from V and 7 bases from J; junction bases left unmatched: 3. The CDR3 sequence: CASSDPTGGGYTF. The CDR3 nucleotides read TGTGCCAGCAGTGACCCAACAGGGGGTGGCTACACCTTC.

The rearrangement uses TRBV9 and TRBJ2-3, with D hard to call. Germline CDR1 SGDLS, CDR2 YYNGEE. CDR3 size: 13 residues. Deletions cut 0 bases from V and 6 bases from J, with 8 bases between. This CDR3 is CASSVGGGDTQYF. CDR3 DNA: TGTGCCAGCAGCGTAGGTGGCGGCGATACGCAGTATTTT.

V usage is TRBV14 and J usage is TRBJ2-7; a weak D match, TRBD1 (5 bases). This CDR3 is built from 17 residues. Germline V gene sequence: CDR1 SGHDN, CDR2 FVKESK. Trimming took off 4 bases at V and 2 bases at J, with 21 bases between the two ends. In DNA form, the CDR3 reads TGTGCCAGCAGCCGACAAGAAGAATGGGGCAGGGCCTACGAGCAGTACTTC. The encoded protein is CASSRQEEWGRAYEQYF.

The J gene is TRBJ1-2, the V gene TRBV19, with D possibly being TRBD1 (5 bases). CDR3 size: 14 residues. Trimming pared 5 bases from V and 4 bases from J, leaving 14 bases between. Germline V gene lookup returns CDR1 LNHDA and CDR2 SQIVND (reference sequence). The CDR3 is CASSAKTVGYGYTF. The CDR3 DNA follows: TGTGCCAGTAGTGCAAAGACAGTCGGCTATGGCTACACCTTC.

This chain uses TRBV28 with TRBJ1-1; 9 bases are shared with TRBD1. This CDR3 has 15 amino acids. The germline gives CDR1 MDHEN, CDR2 SYDVKM. V was clipped by 3 bases and J by 5 bases; unmatched bases: 7. CDR3 nucleotides: TGTGCCAGCAGTTTGGAGGGACAGGGACGAACTGAAGCTTTCTTT. This sequence encodes CASSLEGQGRTEAFF.

J is TRBJ2-3 and V is TRBV5-6, with D possibly being TRBD1 (5 bases). Trimming took off 0 bases at V and 2 bases at J, with 7 bases between the two ends. CDR3 length equals 14 residues. The germline gives CDR1 SGHDT, CDR2 YYEEEE. DNA of the CDR3: TGTGCCAGCAGCTTGGGACAGATCACAGATACGCAGTATTTT. Translated: CASSLGQITDTQYF.

J is TRBJ2-3 and V is TRBV5-1; 13 positions agree with TRBD2. V dropped 4 bases and J dropped 4; count of bases not matched to a gene: 6. CDR1 SGHRS and CDR2 YFSETQ come from the germline V gene. The CDR3 consists of 16 residues. CDR3 sequence reads: CASSGGLAGVADTQYF. The CDR3 DNA reads TGCGCCAGCAGCGGTGGACTAGCGGGGGTTGCAGATACGCAGTATTTT. Full variable domain (outside the CDR3, taken from reference TRBV5-1 and TRBJ2-3): KAGVTQTPRYLIKTRGQQVTLSCSPISGHRSVSWYQQTPGQGLQFLFEYFSETQRNKGNFPGRFSGRQFSNSRSEMNVSTLELGDSALYLCASSGGLAGVADTQYFGPGTRLTVL.

This clone was picked up one time. The rearrangement joins TRBV5-1 to TRBJ2-7, with TRBD1 matching 10 bases. Trimming cost V 4 bases and J 4 bases; bases outside gene matches: 5. Germline loops: CDR1 SGHRS, CDR2 YFSETQ. The CDR3 length is 14 residues. The CDR3 DNA sequence: TGCGCCAGCAGCAACCGGGACAGGGGTTACGAGCAGTACTTC. The encoded protein is CASSNRDRGYEQYF.